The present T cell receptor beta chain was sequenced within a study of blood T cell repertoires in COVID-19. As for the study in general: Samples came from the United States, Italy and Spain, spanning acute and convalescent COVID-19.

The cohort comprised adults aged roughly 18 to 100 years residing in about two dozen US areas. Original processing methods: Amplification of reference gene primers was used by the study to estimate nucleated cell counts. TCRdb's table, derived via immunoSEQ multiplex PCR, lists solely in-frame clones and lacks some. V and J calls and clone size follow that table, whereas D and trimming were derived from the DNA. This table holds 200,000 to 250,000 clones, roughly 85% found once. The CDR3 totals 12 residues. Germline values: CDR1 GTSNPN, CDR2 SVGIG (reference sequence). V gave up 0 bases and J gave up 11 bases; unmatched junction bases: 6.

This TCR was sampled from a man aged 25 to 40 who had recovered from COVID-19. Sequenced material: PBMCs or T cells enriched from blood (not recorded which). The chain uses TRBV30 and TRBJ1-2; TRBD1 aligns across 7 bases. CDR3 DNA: TGTGCCTGGAGTGTAGGGGGCGGAAGGTACACCTTC. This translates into CAWSVGGGRYTF. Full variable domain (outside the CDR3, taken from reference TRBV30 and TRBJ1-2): SQTIHQWPATLVQPVGSPLSLECTVEGTSNPNLYWYRQAAGRGLQLLFYSVGIGQISSEVPQNLSASRPQDRQFILSSKKLLLSDSGFYLCAWSVGGGRYTFGSGTRLTVV.